The subject of this entry is one T cell receptor (beta chain). The antigen remains unidentified. The method was immunoSEQ multiplex PCR; TCRdb's version includes in-frame clones alone and lacks a portion of them. The sample has 15,000 or so clones, about 90% seen once; the top ten hold around 17%. This entry comes from a study of somatic mutations in cytotoxic T cells in rheumatoid arthritis. Whole-study context: It was right after diagnosis, before any treatment, that patient blood (roughly 30 ml EDTA) was drawn.

Study-level points and caveats: With advancing age, CD8+ clonality climbed in rheumatoid arthritis patients but did not rise in healthy controls.

The source material was CD4+ T cells sorted from blood. The sequence came from a man aged 70-80 years with rheumatoid arthritis.

CDR3 residues: CASSLDRPPQPQHF. DNA for the CDR3: TGTGCCAGCTCACTGGACAGGCCCCCCCAGCCCCAGCATTTT. V is TRBV18 and J is TRBJ1-5; 7 bases are a match to TRBD1. This CDR3 has 14 residues. The germline CDR1 and CDR2 sequences are KGHSH and LQKENI. V shed 4 bases and J 7 bases; nucleotides not matched to a gene: 7.